This record looks at one T cell receptor beta chain sequence and its context. V dropped 4 bases and J dropped 1; count of bases not matched to a gene: 3. The germline gives CDR1 SQVTM, CDR2 ANQGSEA. This CDR3 region has 13 residues. Healthy bone marrow donors made up the donors. The sample originates from a study of cytomegalovirus exposure and HLA in healthy donors. PCR was performed using 60 Vbeta and 13 Jbeta primers. The protocol was immunoSEQ multiplex PCR, while the TCRdb copy is restricted to in-frame clones and leaves out a portion. The data contain 150,000 to 200,000 clones, 75% to 90% of them singletons.

The sample taken for sequencing was PBMCs. The sequence was obtained from a human donor in good health. The V gene is TRBV29-1, the J gene TRBJ1-1; 7 nucleotides agree with TRBD1. The CDR3 DNA reads as TGCAGCGTTGGGGCAGGGGGGAACACTGAAGCTTTCTTT. Its translation is CSVGAGGNTEAFF.